This T cell receptor beta chain was recovered during a study of cytomegalovirus exposure and HLA in healthy donors (TCRdb year 2017). Describing the broader study: In an earlier analysis of around 540 of the donors, 276 Gb of sequence data and just under 120 million unique TCR beta sequences from about 179 million T cells were reported. An early release covering over 500 HLA-typed donors comprised approximately 290 gigabases of sequencing data and 65 million to 100 million unique TCR sequences. Of the 398 genotyped donors, about 84% fell in the genetic ancestry cluster associated with self-reported Caucasian donors. The study was designed to test whether signatures of past pathogen exposure could be identified by cataloging public T cell receptors. Using immunosequencing, the study profiled T cell repertoires from fewer than 850 subjects and related those repertoires to cytomegalovirus serostatus. Besides the first cohort of around 700 subjects, a separate validation cohort made up of about 120 different subjects was used. High-throughput TCR immunosequencing, statistical association of individual TCRs with disease status, and machine learning were combined to predict cytomegalovirus infection status. A later analysis re-examined previously published TCR beta repertoires from just over 650 donors and added high-resolution HLA genotyping to investigate patterns of TCR occurrence. Rather than drawing on any new phenotypic data, the later analysis identified candidate immune exposures from TCR beta sequences and the way those sequences occurred across donors. In an earlier analysis of about 590 of the donors, high-throughput TCR beta sequencing was used to judge whether each TCR beta V gene segment behaved as functional or pseudogenic. Donor age, sex, ethnicity and CMV serostatus were collected together with the repertoire data. Genome-wide SNP genotypes for about 65% of the roughly 670 donors were used in a later genetic analysis, which treated that subset as a discovery cohort. Every repertoire in the discovery cohort had been generated on one and the same sequencing platform. HLA typing covered class I and class II loci at four-digit resolution. Typing coverage varied by locus: roughly 620-640 donors for A, B, C, DRB1 and DQB1; about 520 for DQA1; some 610 for DPA1; approximately 450 for DPB1. Four to six DR-DQ haplotypes were handled as single units for association and clustering because linkage in the cohort was strong. Among 398 genotyped donors of the cohort, an average of roughly 230,000 unique TCR beta nucleotide sequences was sequenced per donor, of which about 18% were non-productive. Summary of the overall study and its limitations: The classifier was reported to diagnose cytomegalovirus status with high specificity and sensitivity in both the original and validation cohorts. Because some donors lacked HLA typing at each locus, the association tests relied only on the typed subset. The sequencing pipeline was judged likely to have produced a cluster of highly shared sequence variants as a technical artifact. The authors suggested that the approach could potentially be generalized to other disease states and immunological phenotypes. Some IMGT-functional V segments, including TRBV6-2 and TRBV6-3, could not be distinguished by the 87-base-pair reads and were therefore excluded. The presence/absence analyses assumed that sequencing depth was roughly uniform across donors, and that assumption may not be true. For the cohort, immune exposure information was limited to CMV serostatus. When HLA alleles, especially DR and DQ, strongly co-occurred, TCR associations were difficult to assign to individual alleles. According to a later analysis, most CMV-associated TCR beta chains appeared to be HLA-restricted, and the HLA associations seemed to be driven largely by CMV exposure. At a false discovery rate of 0.05, a later analysis linked roughly 17,000 TCR beta sequences to specific HLA alleles. In a later analysis, HLA-associated TCR beta chains were found to be more clonally expanded and to have lower generation probabilities than equally common non-associated chains. In the study, roughly 160 TCR beta chains were listed as associated with cytomegalovirus. Linkage disequilibrium might explain the correlated functional status among segregating V segments, but an unknown experimental factor could not be excluded. Several of the top co-occurrence clusters appeared to be linked to parvovirus B19, influenza, CMV and Epstein-Barr virus, according to a later analysis. In a later analysis, TCR association rates were found to vary across HLA loci, with the most associated TCRs seen for DRB1 alleles and the fewest for HLA-C alleles. V-gene and J-gene trimming of TCR beta chains was associated with a missense DCLRE1C variant in a later genetic analysis, and the association was replicated in an independent cohort. A further reported finding was that TCR beta sequences accurately predicted the HLA-A and HLA-B alleles for most subjects in the first cohort. In an earlier analysis of around 500 of the donors, most TCR beta V segments appeared in productive rearrangements about 90% or about 30% of the time, broadly matching IMGT annotations. According to a later genetic analysis, donors in an Asian-associated ancestry cluster had fewer N-insertions in productive TCRs than the approximately 650-donor mean. In this cohort, only TCR beta chains were sequenced, and detectable features were limited by the absence of alpha or paired-chain data. Because counts were too low, about 17 rarely observed V segments, including chromosome 9 orphons, were excluded from the earlier analysis of fewer than 650 of the donors. Most TCR sequences were observed very rarely across donors, whereas some public TCRs were present in many individuals. A few of the identified cytomegalovirus-associated TCR beta chains were confirmed in vitro to be specific for cytomegalovirus antigens.

The germline V gene yields MNHEY for CDR1 and SVGAGI for CDR2. Trimmed from V: 6 bases; trimmed from J: 2 bases; junction bases lacking a gene match: 9. There are 15 amino acids in the CDR3, from cysteine to phenylalanine inclusive. The sequence is cut down to CDR3 DNA, 45 bases in frame from base 1. The cohort comprised 710 or so healthy bone marrow donors. Cohort members were all nominally healthy when sampled, although unrecorded immune exposures were likely present. The donor was CMV seropositive and was included in the group of 250 to 300 seropositive cohort members. Every donor gave a peripheral blood sample, and the peripheral blood mononuclear cells from that sample were used for TCR beta sequencing. The Qiagen DNeasy Blood Extraction Kit was used to extract genomic DNA from the blood cell samples. Libraries were prepared through the immunoSEQ multiplex PCR assay. For the multiplex PCR, a mixture combining 60 forward primers for TCR Vbeta segments and 13 reverse primers for TCR Jbeta segments was used. The CDR3 region of rearranged TCR beta genes was amplified from genomic DNA with a multiplex PCR assay. The amplified TCR beta libraries were sequenced on the Illumina HiSeq System as 87-base-pair reads. Concerning the study's data processing: Across the 500 to 750 repertoires, a later analysis counted approximately 75 million unique TCR beta chains, about 10 million of which were shared by at least two donors. A nearest-neighbor algorithm error-corrected the raw reads and collapsed the reads into unique sequences, merging closely related sequences to remove PCR and sequencing errors. Alignment of CDR3 sequences to IMGT reference sequences was used to assign V, D and J gene segments. For a sequence to be retained, a match of at least six nucleotides was required to both a V gene segment and a J gene segment. Rearrangements were called productive when the CDR3 lacked stop codons and stayed in frame with V and J; all others were non-productive. CDR3 was defined according to IMGT convention as the region running from the second conserved V-encoded cysteine to the conserved J-encoded phenylalanine. Sequences without an unambiguous match to a single V gene segment were excluded from the earlier analysis of about 640 of the donors. An earlier analysis of about 590 of the donors classified V segments as functional when productive rearrangements were above 56.7% and as segregating when the standard deviation between donors was above 5%. A statistical classification framework was built to diagnose cytomegalovirus status from the catalog of TCR beta chain sequences. A later analysis assigned V and J genes by comparing TCR nucleotide sequences with IMGT/GENE-DB human TR gene sequences. The TCRdist pipeline was used in a later analysis to assign CDR3 sequences and most-parsimonious VDJ recombination scenarios. In a later analysis, each TCR beta chain was defined by its CDR3 amino acid sequence together with its V-gene family, and reads lacking a unique V-gene family were excluded. A later analysis removed 500 to 650 highly shared, low-generation-probability nucleotide sequences to deal with suspected cross-contamination and a sequencing artifact. For each public chain, a later analysis derived a clonal expansion index from normalized ranks of inferred template counts within each repertoire. In a later analysis, generation probabilities were computed with a VDJ recombination model fitted to out-of-frame rearrangements, and the resulting probabilities were checked against IGoR. A later analysis scored TCR-TCR, TCR-HLA and TCR-CMV co-occurrence with hypergeometric tests, applying a repertoire-size bias correction to TCR pairs. To estimate false discovery rates, a later analysis permuted the HLA or CMV assignments 20 times. In a later analysis, co-occurring TCRs were grouped with DBSCAN, and TCRdist sequence similarity was added when clustering was performed within HLA-allele-positive subsets. For co-occurrence clustering, repertoires with fewer than 30,000 or more than 120,000 public chains were excluded, along with a handful of repertoires with anomalous nucleotide sharing. This immuneACCESS table, as held by TCRdb, lists in-frame sequences with V and J called but not all clones. Of the missing ones, under half trace to an unresolved V gene in checked studies; the others have no known cause. The DNA gave D and trimming, while V, J and clone size come from that table. Here the sample has 90,000 to 110,000 clones; over 75% occur a single time. 8.6% of the sample is taken by the ten largest.

Turning to this clone: This clone's antigen is unknown. No base quality values were provided; no much bigger clone lies one nucleotide off.

The sample was PBMCs. The sequence links TRBV6-5 to TRBJ2-7; 8 of the junction bases match TRBD1. The receptor comes from a woman aged 40-49 years in good health and CMV-seropositive. The nucleotide sequence reads as follows: TGTGCCAGCAGGAAACCCGGGACAGGAACCTACGAGCAGTACTTC. This encodes CASRKPGTGTYEQYF.